This entry lists 4 T cell receptor beta chains sequenced from one sample in a study of blood T cell repertoires in COVID-19. TCRdb keeps only in-frame clones here, not all; method: immunoSEQ multiplex PCR. Of 200,000 to 250,000 clones listed, approximately 83% are singletons. Sequenced sample: peripheral blood. The receptors derive from a woman aged 30 to 39 who had recovered from COVID-19.

The rearrangement joins TRBV7-3 to TRBJ2-1; tentative D call: TRBD2 (5 bases). This CDR3 region has 15 residues. The germline gives CDR1 SGHTA, CDR2 FQGTGA. The V end lost 5 bases, the J end lost 6 bases, and 17 bases lay between the germline ends. The chain's CDR3 is CASSLQALGGNEQFF. The CDR3 nucleotides are TGTGCCAGCAGCCTCCAAGCCCTAGGAGGCAATGAGCAGTTCTTC.

V and J are TRBV12-5 and TRBJ1-2, with a possible D match to TRBD1 (6 bases). V lost 1 base and J lost 1, with 19 bases in between. The CDR3 extends over 18 amino acids. The germline V gene encodes CDR1 LGHNT and CDR2 FRNRAP. The chain's CDR3 is CASGLAIADSPFNYGYTF. The CDR3 DNA follows: TGTGCTAGTGGTTTGGCGATTGCGGACAGTCCTTTTAACTATGGCTACACCTTC. Complete variable domain (other parts from reference TRBV12-5 and TRBJ1-2): DARVTQTPRHKVTEMGQEVTMRCQPILGHNTVFWYRQTMMQGLELLAYFRNRAPLDDSGMPKDRFSAEMPDATLATLKIQPSEPRDSAVYFCASGLAIADSPFNYGYTFGSGTRLTVV.

The genes are TRBV3-1 (or the pseudogene TRBV3-2) and TRBJ2-5; 11 bases are a match to TRBD2. The CDR3 is made up of 20 amino acids. Looked up from germline, CDR1 is LGHDT and CDR2 is YNNKEL (reference sequence). V was clipped by 0 bases and J by 2 bases; unmatched bases: 14. Written as DNA, the CDR3 is TGTGCCAGCAGCCAAGATTTGGGTAGCGGGGGGGCCCCATTACAAGAGACCCAGTACTTC. Translating gives CASSQDLGSGGAPLQETQYF.

Here the CDR3 reads CASSSGGSQPQHF. The CDR3 bases are TGTGCCAGCAGCTCAGGGGGCAGTCAGCCCCAGCATTTT. V and J are TRBV6-6 and TRBJ1-5; TRBD1 aligns across 8 bases. Germline values: CDR1 MNHNY, CDR2 SVGAGI (reference sequence). The ends lost 6 bases at V and 6 bases at J; junction bases unmatched: 4. The CDR3 has 13 amino acids.